This T cell receptor (beta chain) was captured in a study of cytomegalovirus exposure and HLA in healthy donors. The primer mix had 60 Vbeta and 13 Jbeta primers. Clones were sequenced by immunoSEQ multiplex PCR, and TCRdb holds only the in-frame ones, with some missing. The sample lists about 200,000 clones; 80% to 90% were seen once. Whereas donors were nominally healthy upon sampling, unrecorded immune exposures were probable. The CDR3 spans 17 residues. J was trimmed by 4 bases and V by 3 bases; bases with no gene match: 10. Per the germline V gene, CDR1 is SGHDN and CDR2 is FVKESK. The chain combines TRBV14 with TRBJ2-1; the match to TRBD1 covers 9 bases. The source is a woman in her twenties or thirties in good health and CMV-seronegative. The sample was PBMCs. The CDR3 DNA is TGTGCCAGCAGCCAGCCATTTGGGGACAGGGTATACAATGAGCAGTTCTTC. It translates to CASSQPFGDRVYNEQFF.